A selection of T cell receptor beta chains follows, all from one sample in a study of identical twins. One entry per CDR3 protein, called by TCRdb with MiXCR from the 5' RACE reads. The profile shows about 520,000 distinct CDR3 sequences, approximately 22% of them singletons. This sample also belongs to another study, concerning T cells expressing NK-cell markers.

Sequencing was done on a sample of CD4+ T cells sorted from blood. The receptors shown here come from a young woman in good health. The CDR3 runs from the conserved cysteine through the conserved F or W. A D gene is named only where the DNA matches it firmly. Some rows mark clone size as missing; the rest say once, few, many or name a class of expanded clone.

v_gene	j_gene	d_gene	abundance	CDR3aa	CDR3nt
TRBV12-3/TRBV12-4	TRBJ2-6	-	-	CASRDQGSGANVLTF	TGTGCCAGCAGGGACCAGGGCTCTGGGGCCAACGTCCTGACTTTC
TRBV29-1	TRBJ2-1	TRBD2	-	CSAKSGRGYEQFF	TGCAGTGCTAAGAGCGGGAGGGGATATGAGCAGTTCTTC
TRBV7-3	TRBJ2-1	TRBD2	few	CASSWGLAGHNEQFF	TGTGCCAGCAGCTGGGGACTAGCGGGGCACAATGAGCAGTTCTTC
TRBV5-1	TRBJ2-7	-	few	CASSLGGWDRSYEQYF	TGCGCCAGCAGCCTGGGGGGGTGGGACAGATCCTACGAGCAGTACTTC
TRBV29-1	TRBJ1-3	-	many	CSADLRSGNTIYF	TGCAGCGCCGATCTTCGCTCTGGAAACACCATATATTTT
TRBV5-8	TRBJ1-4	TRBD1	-	CASSSTGDGFF	TGTGCCAGCAGCTCAACAGGGGATGGGTTTTTT
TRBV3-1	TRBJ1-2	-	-	CASSVGHGYTF	TGTGCCAGCAGCGTAGGCCATGGCTACACCTTC
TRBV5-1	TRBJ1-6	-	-	CASSLGVWSPLHF	TGCGCCAGCAGCTTAGGGGTTTGGTCACCCCTCCACTTT
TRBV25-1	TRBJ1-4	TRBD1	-	CASRQTGRGEKLFF	TGTGCCAGCAGACAGACAGGGAGGGGTGAAAAACTGTTTTTT
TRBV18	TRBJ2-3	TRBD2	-	CASSAGPGLGTHTQYF	TGTGCCAGCTCGGCCGGCCCGGGACTAGGAACCCATACGCAGTATTTT
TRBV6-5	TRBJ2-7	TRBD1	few	CASSYRGIRTGHYEQYF	TGTGCCAGCAGTTACAGGGGGATTAGGACAGGACACTACGAGCAGTACTTC
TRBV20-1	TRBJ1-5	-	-	CSARVTGSRGNQPQHF	TGCAGTGCTAGGGTCACAGGGTCGAGGGGCAATCAGCCCCAGCATTTT
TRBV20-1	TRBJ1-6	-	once	CSVANGAGGSPLHF	TGCAGTGTTGCAAACGGGGCCGGTGGTTCACCCCTCCACTTT
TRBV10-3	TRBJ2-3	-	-	CAISQSRDFTDTQYF	TGTGCCATCAGTCAGTCCAGGGACTTCACAGATACGCAGTATTTT
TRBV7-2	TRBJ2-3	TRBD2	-	CASSLRSSGIADTQYF	TGTGCCAGCAGCCTCCGCAGTAGCGGGATCGCAGATACGCAGTATTTT
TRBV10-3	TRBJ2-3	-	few	CAISRYLDTSTDTQYF	TGTGCCATCAGTAGATACTTGGACACAAGCACAGATACGCAGTATTTT
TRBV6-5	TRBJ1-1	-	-	CASSYSPRGSTEAFF	TGTGCCAGCAGTTATTCCCCCCGGGGTAGCACTGAAGCTTTCTTT
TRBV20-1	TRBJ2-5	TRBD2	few	CAKRDWREETQYF	TGTGCTAAGCGGGACTGGAGAGAAGAGACCCAGTACTTC
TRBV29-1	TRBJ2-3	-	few	CSVEGKGGADTQYF	TGCAGCGTTGAGGGGAAGGGAGGAGCAGATACGCAGTATTTT
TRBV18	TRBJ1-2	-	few	CASSFRQDYNYGYTF	TGTGCCAGCTCATTCAGACAGGATTATAACTATGGCTACACCTTC
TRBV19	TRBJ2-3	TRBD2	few	CASSIPAGGMDTQYF	TGTGCCAGTAGTATCCCTGCGGGAGGGATGGATACGCAGTATTTT
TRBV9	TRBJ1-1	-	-	CASSVGSISGVNTEAFF	TGTGCCAGCAGCGTAGGTTCCATATCAGGAGTGAACACTGAAGCTTTCTTT
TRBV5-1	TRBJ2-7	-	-	CASSLGGHYPPNNYEQYF	TGCGCCAGCAGCTTGGGAGGCCACTACCCCCCCAACAACTACGAGCAGTACTTC
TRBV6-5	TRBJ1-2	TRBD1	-	CASSYPPDRGRVNYGYTF	TGTGCCAGCAGTTACCCCCCGGACAGGGGGCGGGTTAACTATGGCTACACCTTC
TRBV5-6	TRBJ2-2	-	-	CASSLVAATNTGELFF	TGTGCCAGCAGCTTGGTTGCAGCTACGAACACCGGGGAGCTGTTTTTT
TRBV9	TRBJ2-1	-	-	CASSGGTAWGNNEQFF	TGTGCCAGCAGCGGTGGGACTGCCTGGGGGAACAATGAGCAGTTCTTC
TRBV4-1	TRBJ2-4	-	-	CASSSISHRQVYF	TGCGCCAGCAGTTCCATTTCGCACCGCCAGGTGTACTTC
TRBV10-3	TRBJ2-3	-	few	CAIRGRGGSTDTQYF	TGTGCCATCAGGGGTAGAGGTGGATCCACAGATACGCAGTATTTT
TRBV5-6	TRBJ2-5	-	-	CASSPDPYQETQYF	TGTGCCAGCAGTCCCGACCCGTACCAAGAGACCCAGTACTTC
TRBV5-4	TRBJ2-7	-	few	CASSFRTNYEQYF	TGTGCCAGCAGCTTCCGGACTAACTACGAGCAGTACTTC
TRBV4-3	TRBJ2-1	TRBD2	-	CASSPLAGGDYNEQFF	TGCGCCAGCAGCCCTTTAGCGGGAGGAGACTACAATGAGCAGTTCTTC
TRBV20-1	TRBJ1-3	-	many	CSAPGIRGNTIYF	TGCAGTGCCCCAGGGATACGTGGAAACACCATATATTTT
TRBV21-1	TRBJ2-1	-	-	CASSKASEREGVGEQFF	TGTGCCAGCAGCAAAGCTAGTGAGCGGGAGGGCGTAGGTGAGCAGTTCTTC
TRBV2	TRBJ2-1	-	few	CASKFSYEQFF	TGTGCCAGCAAATTTTCATATGAGCAGTTCTTC
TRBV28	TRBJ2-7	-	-	CASRLRATYEQYF	TGTGCCAGCAGACTCCGGGCCACCTACGAGCAGTACTTC
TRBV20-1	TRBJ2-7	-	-	CSVGTAMSYEQYF	TGCAGTGTCGGGACCGCCATGTCCTACGAGCAGTACTTC
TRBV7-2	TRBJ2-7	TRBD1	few	CASSSRTGTYEQYF	TGTGCCAGCAGCTCAAGGACAGGCACATACGAGCAGTACTTC
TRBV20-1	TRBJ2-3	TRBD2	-	CSQRRRGGTDTQYF	TGCAGTCAAAGAAGGCGGGGGGGCACAGATACGCAGTATTTT
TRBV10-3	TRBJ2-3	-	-	CATSARGTDTDTQYF	TGTGCCACATCAGCCCGGGGTACAGACACAGATACGCAGTATTTT
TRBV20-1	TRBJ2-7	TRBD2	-	CSGTSGTYEQYF	TGCAGTGGGACTAGCGGGACCTACGAGCAGTACTTC
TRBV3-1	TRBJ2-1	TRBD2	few	CASSQETERDPDNEQFF	TGTGCCAGCAGCCAAGAAACGGAGCGGGACCCAGACAATGAGCAGTTCTTC
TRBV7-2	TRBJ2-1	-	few	CASSYSHGNNEQFF	TGTGCCAGCAGCTATTCCCACGGAAACAATGAGCAGTTCTTC
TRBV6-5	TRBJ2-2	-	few	CASSYSHQWANTGELFF	TGTGCCAGCAGTTATTCTCACCAGTGGGCGAACACCGGGGAGCTGTTTTTT
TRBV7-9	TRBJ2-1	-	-	CASSLGARVNYNEQFF	TGTGCCAGCAGCTTAGGGGCTAGAGTAAATTACAATGAGCAGTTCTTC
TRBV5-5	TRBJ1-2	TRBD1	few	CASSLYDRGIDTF	TGTGCCAGCAGCTTGTATGACAGGGGGATCGACACCTTC
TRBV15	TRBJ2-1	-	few	CATSRSLDSAEQFF	TGTGCCACCAGCAGATCCCTAGACTCGGCTGAGCAGTTCTTC
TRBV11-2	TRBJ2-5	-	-	CASSSLVSETQYF	TGTGCCAGCAGCTCTCTCGTTTCGGAGACCCAGTACTTC
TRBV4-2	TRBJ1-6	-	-	CASSHSTQGGSPLHF	TGTGCCAGCAGCCATAGTACCCAGGGTGGGTCACCCCTCCACTTT
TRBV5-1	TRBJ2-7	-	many	CASSLGTDFSYEQYF	TGCGCCAGCAGCTTGGGGACCGACTTCTCCTACGAGCAGTACTTC
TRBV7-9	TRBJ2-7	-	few	CASSHYAYEQYF	TGTGCCAGCAGCCACTATGCCTACGAGCAGTACTTC
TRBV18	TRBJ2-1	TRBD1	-	CASSPARGQGYNEQFF	TGTGCCAGCTCCCCCGCGAGGGGACAGGGATACAATGAGCAGTTCTTC
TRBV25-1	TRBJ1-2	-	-	CASSSLRDGYTF	TGTGCCAGCAGTTCCCTGAGAGATGGCTACACCTTC
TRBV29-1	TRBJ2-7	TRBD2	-	CSVQGLAGGYEQYF	TGCAGCGTGCAGGGACTAGCGGGCGGGTACGAGCAGTACTTC
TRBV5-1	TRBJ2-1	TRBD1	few	CASSLLGGAEQFF	TGCGCCAGCAGCTTGCTAGGGGGCGCTGAGCAGTTCTTC
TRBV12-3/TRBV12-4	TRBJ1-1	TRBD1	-	CASIPGQGADTEAFF	TGTGCCAGCATTCCGGGACAGGGGGCGGACACTGAAGCTTTCTTT
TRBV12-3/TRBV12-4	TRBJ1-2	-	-	CASSFRDGFYGYTF	TGTGCCAGCAGTTTCCGGGACGGGTTCTATGGCTACACCTTC
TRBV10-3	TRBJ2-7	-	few	CAISESARGTRYEQYF	TGTGCCATCAGTGAGTCTGCTCGCGGGACCCGCTACGAGCAGTACTTC